This is a list of T cell receptor beta chains from one sample in a study of blood T cell repertoires in COVID-19. Only in-frame clones appear in the TCRdb table, and some are missing; sequencing was by immunoSEQ multiplex PCR. The data hold approximately 290,000 clones, with approximately 89% observed a single time. The sample taken for sequencing was peripheral blood. Receptors were obtained from a woman aged 25 to 39 with COVID-19, enrolled during active disease. CDR3s include the opening cysteine and the closing phenylalanine or tryptophan. The order of the fields is V gene, CDR3 length, clone size, D gene, J gene, CDR3 protein, CDR3 DNA. The D gene is left open where the match is weak. Not all rows give a size; the values are once, few, many and, for expanded clones, a class.

v_call: TRBV4-1; cdr3_length: 15; clone_size: .; d_call: .; j_call: TRBJ1-4; cdr3_aa: CASSQVGTSNEKLFF; cdr3_nt: TGCGCCAGCAGCCAAGTTGGGACATCTAATGAAAAACTGTTTTTT
v_call: TRBV6-4; cdr3_length: 15; clone_size: .; d_call: TRBD2; j_call: TRBJ2-1; cdr3_aa: CASSALAGGGSEQFF; cdr3_nt: TGTGCCAGCAGCGCCTTAGCGGGAGGAGGGAGTGAGCAGTTCTTC
v_call: TRBV11-1; cdr3_length: 16; clone_size: .; d_call: .; j_call: TRBJ2-7; cdr3_aa: CASSLVQALPLYEQYF; cdr3_nt: TGTGCCAGCAGCTTAGTGCAGGCCCTTCCGCTCTACGAGCAGTACTTC
v_call: TRBV19; cdr3_length: 15; clone_size: .; d_call: .; j_call: TRBJ1-5; cdr3_aa: CASSIRGVGNQPQHF; cdr3_nt: TGTGCCAGTAGTATACGGGGGGTGGGCAATCAGCCCCAGCATTTT
v_call: TRBV5-1; cdr3_length: 11; clone_size: few; d_call: .; j_call: TRBJ2-7; cdr3_aa: CASSSTYEQYF; cdr3_nt: TGCGCCAGCAGCTCTACCTACGAGCAGTACTTC
v_call: TRBV2; cdr3_length: 14; clone_size: .; d_call: .; j_call: TRBJ1-1; cdr3_aa: CASTRQGLDTEAFF; cdr3_nt: TGTGCCAGCACACGTCAGGGGTTGGACACTGAAGCTTTCTTT
v_call: TRBV14; cdr3_length: 15; clone_size: .; d_call: TRBD1; j_call: TRBJ1-1; cdr3_aa: CASSQLTGGITEAFF; cdr3_nt: TGTGCCAGCAGCCAGCTTACAGGGGGCATCACTGAAGCTTTCTTT
v_call: TRBV27; cdr3_length: 15; clone_size: few; d_call: TRBD2; j_call: TRBJ2-2; cdr3_aa: CASSRLAGNTGELFF; cdr3_nt: TGTGCCAGCAGCCGACTAGCGGGGAACACCGGGGAGCTGTTTTTT
v_call: TRBV7-2; cdr3_length: 15; clone_size: .; d_call: TRBD2; j_call: TRBJ2-1; cdr3_aa: CASSLIAGAVLVKFF; cdr3_nt: TGTGCCAGCAGCTTGATAGCGGGAGCCGTCTTAGTGAAGTTCTTC
v_call: TRBV7-7; cdr3_length: 17; clone_size: .; d_call: TRBD2; j_call: TRBJ2-2; cdr3_aa: CASSSATSGANTGELFF; cdr3_nt: TGTGCCAGCAGCTCAGCGACTAGCGGGGCGAACACCGGGGAGCTGTTTTTT
v_call: TRBV5-4; cdr3_length: 16; clone_size: .; d_call: TRBD2; j_call: TRBJ2-3; cdr3_aa: CASSSGTRRGADTQYF; cdr3_nt: TGTGCCAGCAGCAGCGGGACTCGTAGAGGAGCAGATACGCAGTATTTT
v_call: TRBV7-2; cdr3_length: 15; clone_size: .; d_call: .; j_call: TRBJ1-4; cdr3_aa: CASSLRLFRNEKLFF; cdr3_nt: TGTGCCAGCAGCCTACGACTCTTTCGAAATGAAAAACTGTTTTTT
v_call: TRBV25-1; cdr3_length: 12; clone_size: .; d_call: .; j_call: TRBJ2-7; cdr3_aa: CASSDPLYEQYF; cdr3_nt: TGTGCCAGCAGTGATCCACTGTACGAGCAGTACTTC
v_call: TRBV24-1; cdr3_length: 14; clone_size: .; d_call: .; j_call: TRBJ2-7; cdr3_aa: CAIRLRRQYYEQYF; cdr3_nt: TGTGCCATCAGACTTCGAAGACAGTACTACGAGCAGTACTTC
v_call: TRBV5-1; cdr3_length: 16; clone_size: .; d_call: TRBD2; j_call: TRBJ2-7; cdr3_aa: CASSFVASGGTYEQYF; cdr3_nt: TGCGCCAGCAGCTTTGTCGCGAGCGGGGGGACCTACGAGCAGTACTTC
v_call: TRBV6-5; cdr3_length: 13; clone_size: .; d_call: .; j_call: TRBJ1-1; cdr3_aa: CASTRQGNTEAFF; cdr3_nt: TGTGCCAGCACCCGTCAGGGGAACACTGAAGCTTTCTTT
v_call: TRBV27; cdr3_length: 15; clone_size: .; d_call: .; j_call: TRBJ1-5; cdr3_aa: CASSFGGGAYQPQHF; cdr3_nt: TGTGCCAGCAGTTTCGGTGGGGGGGCTTATCAGCCCCAGCATTTT
v_call: TRBV3-1/TRBV3-2; cdr3_length: 16; clone_size: .; d_call: .; j_call: TRBJ1-2; cdr3_aa: CASSQDPAGPPYDYTF; cdr3_nt: TGTGCCAGCAGCCAAGATCCGGCAGGGCCCCCCTATGACTACACCTTC
v_call: TRBV5-4; cdr3_length: 15; clone_size: .; d_call: .; j_call: TRBJ1-6; cdr3_aa: CASSLDSGASSPLHF; cdr3_nt: TGTGCCAGCAGCTTGGACTCTGGGGCTTCTTCACCCCTCCACTTT
v_call: TRBV9; cdr3_length: 14; clone_size: .; d_call: .; j_call: TRBJ2-1; cdr3_aa: CASGALSSYNEQFF; cdr3_nt: TGTGCCAGCGGGGCCTTGAGCTCCTACAATGAGCAGTTCTTC
v_call: TRBV12-3/TRBV12-4; cdr3_length: 13; clone_size: .; d_call: .; j_call: TRBJ1-1; cdr3_aa: CASGPTGNTEAFF; cdr3_nt: TGTGCCAGCGGACCTACAGGGAACACTGAAGCTTTCTTT
v_call: TRBV30; cdr3_length: 13; clone_size: .; d_call: .; j_call: TRBJ2-7; cdr3_aa: CAWSPQGFHEQYF; cdr3_nt: TGTGCCTGGAGTCCACAGGGATTCCACGAGCAGTACTTC
v_call: TRBV27; cdr3_length: 15; clone_size: .; d_call: TRBD1; j_call: TRBJ1-2; cdr3_aa: CASSPQRTGNYGYTF; cdr3_nt: TGTGCCAGCAGTCCACAAAGGACAGGAAACTATGGCTACACCTTC
v_call: TRBV5-1; cdr3_length: 12; clone_size: once; d_call: .; j_call: TRBJ2-3; cdr3_aa: CASSPDSDTQYF; cdr3_nt: TGCGCCAGCAGCCCAGACTCGGATACGCAGTATTTT
v_call: TRBV19; cdr3_length: 13; clone_size: .; d_call: .; j_call: TRBJ2-2; cdr3_aa: CASSILYTGELFF; cdr3_nt: TGTGCCAGTAGTATACTGTACACCGGGGAGCTGTTTTTT
v_call: TRBV10-3; cdr3_length: 13; clone_size: .; d_call: .; j_call: TRBJ1-3; cdr3_aa: CAVSRGMENTIYF; cdr3_nt: TGTGCCGTCTCCCGGGGAATGGAAAACACCATATATTTT
v_call: TRBV27; cdr3_length: 12; clone_size: .; d_call: .; j_call: TRBJ2-7; cdr3_aa: CASSSHSYEQYF; cdr3_nt: TGTGCCAGCAGTTCCCATTCCTACGAGCAGTACTTC
v_call: TRBV5-1; cdr3_length: 13; clone_size: .; d_call: .; j_call: TRBJ2-1; cdr3_aa: CASSSLGADEQFF; cdr3_nt: TGCGCCAGCAGCTCCCTAGGGGCAGATGAGCAGTTCTTC
v_call: TRBV6-5; cdr3_length: 13; clone_size: .; d_call: TRBD2; j_call: TRBJ2-7; cdr3_aa: CASRKGGRGEQYF; cdr3_nt: TGTGCCAGCAGGAAAGGCGGGAGAGGCGAGCAGTACTTC
v_call: TRBV18; cdr3_length: 16; clone_size: .; d_call: TRBD2; j_call: TRBJ2-7; cdr3_aa: CASSPQGLAGAYEQYF; cdr3_nt: TGTGCCAGCTCACCACAGGGACTAGCGGGAGCCTACGAGCAGTACTTC
v_call: TRBV5-6; cdr3_length: 11; clone_size: .; d_call: TRBD1; j_call: TRBJ1-2; cdr3_aa: CASSVTGDYTF; cdr3_nt: TGTGCCAGCAGCGTTACAGGGGACTACACCTTC
v_call: TRBV7-9; cdr3_length: 14; clone_size: .; d_call: .; j_call: TRBJ2-7; cdr3_aa: CASSDMTDRYEQYF; cdr3_nt: TGTGCCAGCAGCGACATGACCGATAGGTACGAGCAGTACTTC
v_call: TRBV28; cdr3_length: 14; clone_size: .; d_call: .; j_call: TRBJ1-5; cdr3_aa: CASSSRYSNQPQHF; cdr3_nt: TGTGCCAGCAGTTCCAGATATAGCAATCAGCCCCAGCATTTT
v_call: TRBV30; cdr3_length: 14; clone_size: .; d_call: .; j_call: TRBJ2-1; cdr3_aa: CAWSEGTGADEQFF; cdr3_nt: TGTGCCTGGAGTGAAGGGACGGGAGCTGACGAGCAGTTCTTC
v_call: TRBV27; cdr3_length: 16; clone_size: .; d_call: .; j_call: TRBJ2-2; cdr3_aa: CASSARAGLNTGELFF; cdr3_nt: TGTGCCAGCAGTGCCCGGGCCGGACTGAACACCGGGGAGCTGTTTTTT
v_call: TRBV9; cdr3_length: 13; clone_size: .; d_call: TRBD2; j_call: TRBJ2-7; cdr3_aa: CASSPGLTYEQYF; cdr3_nt: TGTGCCAGCAGCCCGGGACTAACCTACGAGCAGTACTTC
v_call: TRBV30; cdr3_length: 11; clone_size: .; d_call: .; j_call: TRBJ1-1; cdr3_aa: CALRGATEAFF; cdr3_nt: TGTGCCTTGCGGGGGGCCACTGAAGCTTTCTTT
v_call: TRBV4-2; cdr3_length: 16; clone_size: .; d_call: TRBD1; j_call: TRBJ2-2; cdr3_aa: CASSQASRGQAGELFF; cdr3_nt: TGTGCCAGCAGCCAAGCTTCCAGGGGGCAGGCCGGGGAGCTGTTTTTT
v_call: TRBV5-8; cdr3_length: 13; clone_size: .; d_call: .; j_call: TRBJ1-1; cdr3_aa: CASSLQVDTEAFF; cdr3_nt: TGTGCCAGCAGCCTGCAGGTCGACACTGAAGCTTTCTTT
v_call: TRBV19; cdr3_length: 16; clone_size: .; d_call: .; j_call: TRBJ1-1; cdr3_aa: CASSWGDPIKNTEAFF; cdr3_nt: TGTGCCAGTAGTTGGGGGGATCCTATTAAGAACACTGAAGCTTTCTTT
v_call: TRBV12-3/TRBV12-4; cdr3_length: 13; clone_size: .; d_call: .; j_call: TRBJ1-6; cdr3_aa: CASSYGLNSPLHF; cdr3_nt: TGTGCCAGCAGTTACGGACTAAATTCACCCCTCCACTTT
v_call: TRBV5-4; cdr3_length: 13; clone_size: .; d_call: .; j_call: TRBJ2-7; cdr3_aa: CASTAGGVGEQYF; cdr3_nt: TGTGCCAGCACCGCCGGGGGAGTAGGTGAGCAGTACTTC
v_call: TRBV10-3; cdr3_length: 16; clone_size: .; d_call: TRBD1; j_call: TRBJ2-5; cdr3_aa: CAIRSTGTGVGETQYF; cdr3_nt: TGTGCCATCAGAAGTACCGGGACAGGGGTGGGCGAGACCCAGTACTTC
v_call: TRBV9; cdr3_length: 16; clone_size: .; d_call: TRBD1; j_call: TRBJ1-3; cdr3_aa: CASSPRTGRYGNTIYF; cdr3_nt: TGTGCCAGCAGCCCTCGGACAGGGCGTTATGGAAACACCATATATTTT
v_call: TRBV6-1; cdr3_length: 16; clone_size: few; d_call: .; j_call: TRBJ1-3; cdr3_aa: CASSVKDGGSGNTIYF; cdr3_nt: TGTGCCAGCAGTGTGAAGGACGGGGGCTCTGGAAACACCATATATTTT
v_call: TRBV28; cdr3_length: 17; clone_size: .; d_call: TRBD1; j_call: TRBJ2-2; cdr3_aa: CASSLYSLQGAHGELFF; cdr3_nt: TGTGCCAGCAGTTTATATTCACTACAGGGGGCGCACGGGGAGCTGTTTTTT
v_call: TRBV25-1; cdr3_length: 17; clone_size: few; d_call: TRBD2; j_call: TRBJ2-7; cdr3_aa: CASSESGAGGFTYEQYF; cdr3_nt: TGTGCCAGCAGTGAATCAGGGGCGGGAGGGTTCACCTACGAGCAGTACTTC
v_call: TRBV7-9; cdr3_length: 12; clone_size: .; d_call: .; j_call: TRBJ2-7; cdr3_aa: CASSDGFNEQYF; cdr3_nt: TGTGCCAGCAGCGACGGGTTTAACGAGCAGTACTTC
v_call: TRBV19; cdr3_length: 17; clone_size: .; d_call: TRBD1; j_call: TRBJ2-1; cdr3_aa: CASSISARDREYPEQFF; cdr3_nt: TGTGCCAGTAGTATCTCGGCAAGGGACAGGGAGTATCCTGAGCAGTTCTTC
v_call: TRBV2; cdr3_length: 14; clone_size: .; d_call: .; j_call: TRBJ1-5; cdr3_aa: CASSTKDRSRPQHF; cdr3_nt: TGTGCCAGCAGTACCAAAGACAGGTCTAGGCCCCAGCATTTT
v_call: TRBV11-2; cdr3_length: 16; clone_size: .; d_call: .; j_call: TRBJ2-4; cdr3_aa: CASSFNSPLAKNIQYF; cdr3_nt: TGTGCCAGCAGCTTCAACAGCCCCTTAGCCAAAAACATTCAGTACTTC
v_call: TRBV9; cdr3_length: 16; clone_size: .; d_call: .; j_call: TRBJ2-2; cdr3_aa: CASSGTTTRDTGELFF; cdr3_nt: TGTGCCAGCAGCGGAACCACAACTAGGGATACCGGGGAGCTGTTTTTT
v_call: TRBV3-1/TRBV3-2; cdr3_length: 15; clone_size: .; d_call: .; j_call: TRBJ1-4; cdr3_aa: CASSPSPGSNEKLFF; cdr3_nt: TGTGCCAGCAGCCCGAGCCCAGGGTCTAATGAAAAACTGTTTTTT
v_call: TRBV30; cdr3_length: 12; clone_size: .; d_call: TRBD1; j_call: TRBJ1-5; cdr3_aa: CACGTGTEPQHF; cdr3_nt: TGTGCCTGTGGGACAGGGACAGAGCCCCAGCATTTT
v_call: TRBV6-5; cdr3_length: 15; clone_size: .; d_call: TRBD1; j_call: TRBJ1-6; cdr3_aa: CASTRGTGDNSPLHF; cdr3_nt: TGTGCCAGCACCCGAGGGACAGGGGACAATTCACCCCTCCACTTT